The 24 T cell receptor beta chains listed next were all sequenced from one sample in a study of T-cell memory formation after mild COVID-19. TCRdb ran MiXCR on the 5' RACE reads and lists one entry per CDR3 protein. The sample includes tens of thousands of distinct CDR3 sequences, 9.5% to 15% of them seen just once. Material for sequencing was PBMCs or a T cell subset sorted from them (not recorded which). Receptor source: a young man who had mild COVID-19 (a few samples of this study predate the infection). Cell type and time point are not known.

This clonotype was counted only a few times. The chain uses TRBV7-9 and TRBJ2-5, with D perhaps TRBD2 (6 bases). Per the germline V gene, CDR1 is SEHNR and CDR2 is FQNEAQ (reference sequence). The length of the CDR3 is 13 residues. V lost 4 bases and J lost 5, with 11 bases in between. The CDR3 region is CASSSGREETQYF. CDR3 coding DNA: TGTGCCAGCAGCTCCGGACGGGAGGAGACCCAGTACTTC.

In its sample, this clonotype was seen a few times. The chain combines TRBV12-3 or TRBV12-4 with TRBJ1-2, with D hard to call. V was clipped by 6 bases and J by 1 base, with 12 bases between them. The CDR3 runs 14 residues. CDR3 region: CASSLSGINYGYTF. Here the CDR3 DNA reads TGTGCCAGCAGCCTGTCCGGGATTAACTATGGCTACACCTTC.

This clonotype was counted many times. This chain links TRBV6-5 with TRBJ1-5, with D perhaps matching TRBD1 (6 bases). In germline, CDR1 is MNHEY, CDR2 SVGAGI. This CDR3 has 13 residues. Trimming removed 4 bases at V and 5 bases at J, with 9 bases between. The DNA for the CDR3 is TGTGCCAGCAGTTTAACAGGGCATCAGCCCCAGCATTTT. Amino acids: CASSLTGHQPQHF.

This clonotype came up a few times. The chain recombines TRBV7-2 with TRBJ1-1; unclear D gene. There are 14 residues in the CDR3. The germline V gene encodes CDR1 SGHTA and CDR2 FQGNSA. Trimming pared 6 bases from V and 4 bases from J, leaving 15 bases between. This CDR3 is CASSSPGLGTEAFF. In DNA, the CDR3 is TGTGCCAGCAGTTCTCCGGGTTTGGGCACTGAAGCTTTCTTT.

V usage is TRBV11-1 and J usage is TRBJ2-1, with 8 bases aligning to TRBD2. The CDR3 contains 14 residues. V lost 3 bases to trimming and J lost 8 bases; unmatched junction nucleotides: 6. CDR1 and CDR2 (germline): SGHAT, FQDESV (reference sequence). The DNA of the CDR3 is TGTGCCAGCAGCTTTCGGGGGGGCCTTGATGAGCAGTTCTTC. Translation: CASSFRGGLDEQFF.

This clonotype turned up a few times. This chain uses TRBV4-1 with TRBJ2-1; 7 bases align to TRBD2. With 1 base clipped from V and 3 bases from J, the junction kept 12 bases outside the gene matches. The CDR3 totals 18 residues. Germline V gene lookup returns CDR1 MGHRA and CDR2 YSYEKL. CDR3 amino acids: CASSQGLFTASGYNEQFF. The CDR3 coding sequence is TGCGCCAGCAGCCAAGGCCTGTTCACGGCTAGCGGCTACAATGAGCAGTTCTTC.

The chain couples TRBV5-1 to TRBJ1-1, with a tentative D call TRBD1 (5 bases). Germline loops: CDR1 SGHRS, CDR2 YFSETQ. The CDR3 contains 15 residues. V was cut by 4 bases and J by 4 bases, with 17 bases left in between. In DNA form, the CDR3 reads TGCGCCAGCAGCCCAACGGGGGGTAGGGGCACTGAAGCTTTCTTT. Its translation is CASSPTGGRGTEAFF.

This chain links TRBV4-1 with TRBJ1-1; 9 bases are shared with TRBD1. The CDR3 covers 17 residues. Germline V gene sequence: CDR1 MGHRA, CDR2 YSYEKL. After removal of 1 base from V and 3 bases from J, the junction contained 9 bases not matched to a gene. The CDR3 coding sequence is TGCGCCAGCAGCCAAGCCAACCCGGGACAGGGAGACACTGAAGCTTTCTTT. It codes for CASSQANPGQGDTEAFF.

V and J are TRBV29-1 and TRBJ2-6; the D is unclear. This CDR3 is 13 amino acids long. Trimming shortened V by 4 bases and J by 1 base, and 5 bases separated the two germline ends. Germline-derived CDR1 and CDR2 are SQVTM and ANQGSEA. The CDR3 here is CSVAVSGANVLTF. CDR3 nucleotides: TGCAGCGTTGCGGTTTCTGGGGCCAACGTCCTGACTTTC.

This clonotype turned up a few times. This chain links TRBV10-2 with TRBJ2-3; possible D gene TRBD1, 5 bases. Looked up from germline, CDR1 is WSHSY and CDR2 is SAAADI. The CDR3 covers 15 residues. V lost 3 bases, J lost 0 bases, and 10 bases lay in between. The CDR3 DNA follows: TGCGCCAGCAGTGACCCAGGGCCTAGCACAGATACGCAGTATTTT. As protein: CASSDPGPSTDTQYF.

This clonotype was picked up a small number of times. This chain connects TRBV4-1 to TRBJ2-1; D perhaps matches TRBD1 (6 bases). Germline values: CDR1 MGHRA, CDR2 YSYEKL. V shed 0 bases and J shed 8 bases, with 11 bases lying between them. CDR3 size: 14 residues. DNA of the CDR3: TGCGCCAGCAGCCAAGACCGTCAGGGGCATGAGCAGTTCTTC. This translates into CASSQDRQGHEQFF.

This CDR3 reads CSARPHGNQPQHF. The DNA for the CDR3 is TGCAGTGCTAGACCCCACGGCAATCAGCCCCAGCATTTT. The chain links TRBV20-1 to TRBJ1-5, with D unresolved. The CDR3 spans 13 residues. V lost 2 bases to trimming and J lost 2 bases, with 7 bases between them. Germline V lookup: CDR1 DFQATT, CDR2 SNEGSKA (reference sequence).

The J gene is TRBJ2-1, the V gene TRBV27, with D possibly matching TRBD1 (7 bases). Between the trimmed V and J ends, which lost 6 bases and 1 base, there was a span of 13 bases. Per the germline V gene, CDR1 is MNHEY and CDR2 is SMNVEV (reference sequence). The CDR3 is 15 residues long. The CDR3 sequence is CASREGARSYNEQFF. The CDR3 DNA follows: TGTGCCAGCAGGGAGGGGGCGCGATCCTACAATGAGCAGTTCTTC.

This clonotype occurred a few times. This chain uses TRBV7-9 with TRBJ2-3; D is ambiguous. The V end was cut by 1 base, the J end by 1 base, with 6 bases between. This CDR3 has 14 amino acids. CDR1 and CDR2 from the germline V gene are SEHNR and FQNEAQ (reference sequence). The CDR3 coding sequence is TGTGCCAGCAGCTTAGTTGTCCGCACAGATACGCAGTATTTT. Protein product: CASSLVVRTDTQYF.

Only a few counts were recorded for this clonotype. The V call is TRBV4-1, the J call TRBJ1-2; 8 bases agree with TRBD1. Unmatched junction bases numbered 13, after V lost 0 bases and J lost 4 bases. The CDR3 totals 18 residues. The germline V gene encodes CDR1 MGHRA and CDR2 YSYEKL. This CDR3 reads CASSQDWGTGALGYGYTF. CDR3 in DNA: TGCGCCAGCAGCCAAGATTGGGGGACAGGTGCTCTAGGCTATGGCTACACCTTC.

This clonotype was counted only a few times. The V and J genes are TRBV20-1 and TRBJ2-3; D might be TRBD1 or TRBD2, each matching 7 bases. Germline values: CDR1 DFQATT, CDR2 SNEGSKA (reference sequence). V lost 6 bases, J lost 8 bases, and 15 bases lay in between. This CDR3 comprises 12 residues. The CDR3 DNA reads TGCAGTGCCAGGGGGGGAGATGGTACGCAGTATTTT. Its translation: CSARGGDGTQYF.

This chain connects TRBV21-1 to TRBJ2-7; the DNA was not used to check the table's D call, TRBD1. TRBV21-1 is recorded as a pseudogene. The CDR3 has 13 residues. CDR3 coding DNA: TGTGCCAGCAGCATTAGGGGGGGGTACGAGCAGTACTTC. Encoded protein: CASSIRGGYEQYF.

J is TRBJ2-1 and V is TRBV29-1; maybe TRBD2 (5 bases). Trimming left V 0 bases short and J 9 bases short, with 15 bases between. CDR3 length: 14 amino acids. Germline CDR1 and CDR2: SQVTM and ANQGSEA. In DNA, the CDR3 is TGCAGCGTTGAAGACCGGACGGAGGAATCTGAGCAGTTCTTC. This sequence encodes CSVEDRTEESEQFF.

This clonotype has a handful of counts. V is TRBV7-2 and J is TRBJ1-3; 8 nucleotides align to TRBD1. Trimming removed 1 base from V and 15 bases from J; junction bases left unmatched: 5. The length of the CDR3 is 12 residues. Germline CDR1 and CDR2: SGHTA and FQGNSA. The CDR3 DNA follows: TGTGCCAGCAGCTTAGGGGACAGGCTGGGATATTTT. Amino acid sequence: CASSLGDRLGYF.

The chain joins TRBV6-6 to TRBJ1-6; 7 bases fit TRBD1. Germline-derived CDR1 and CDR2 are MNHNY and SVGAGI (reference sequence). The CDR3 is 14 amino acids. Germline trimming cut 6 bases from V and 7 bases from J; bases unmatched to any gene: 6. The CDR3 protein is CASSWDSQNSPLHF. In nucleotides, the CDR3 is TGTGCCAGCAGCTGGGACAGCCAGAATTCACCCCTCCACTTT.

This clonotype was observed at least ten times. The J gene is TRBJ1-6, the V gene TRBV5-6; perhaps TRBD1 as D (5 bases). CDR3 size: 16 residues. Trimming removed 1 base at V and 0 bases at J, with 8 bases between. Germline values: CDR1 SGHDT, CDR2 YYEEEE. This CDR3 is CASSLMGRSYNSPLHF. CDR3 nucleotide sequence: TGTGCCAGCAGCTTGATGGGACGCTCCTATAATTCACCCCTCCACTTT.

This clonotype was observed a handful of times. The gene calls are TRBV6-5 and TRBJ2-7; D not resolved. Trimming stripped 5 bases from V and 6 bases from J, with 14 bases between. CDR3 length equals 13 residues. Per the germline V gene, CDR1 is MNHEY and CDR2 is SVGAGI. CDR3 bases: TGTGCCAGCAGTCCGCGGATTGAAGCCGAGCAGTACGTC. Translation gives CASSPRIEAEQYV.

This clonotype appeared a few times. The gene calls are TRBV19 and TRBJ1-5, with a tentative D call TRBD1 (5 bases). The CDR3 has 12 amino acids. V was shortened by 6 bases and J by 6 bases, with 9 bases between the two germline ends. Germline loops: CDR1 LNHDA, CDR2 SQIVND (reference sequence). CDR3 in amino acids: CASRLQGQPQHF. The CDR3 DNA is TGTGCCAGTAGGCTCCAGGGTCAGCCCCAGCATTTT. The full variable domain, with the rest looked up from reference TRBV19 and TRBJ1-5, is DGGITQSPKYLFRKEGQNVTLSCEQNLNHDAMYWYRQDPGQGLRLIYYSQIVNDFQKGDIAEGYSVSREKKESFPLTVTSAQKNPTAFYLCASRLQGQPQHFGDGTRLSIL.

This clonotype was recorded a few times. The rearrangement uses TRBV7-6 and TRBJ2-3; unclear D gene. Germline lookup yields CDR1 SGHVS and CDR2 FNYEAQ. The CDR3 consists of 16 residues. Trimming removed 1 base from V and 2 bases from J, with 13 bases in between. The DNA for the CDR3 is TGTGCCAGCAGCTTAGGGGCAGGACGTCTCACAGATACGCAGTATTTT. It is translated as CASSLGAGRLTDTQYF.